Listed here is a single TCR beta chain. Its antigen is unidentified. This entry comes from a study of beta chain features in type 1 diabetes. In the study overall: Age and gender were similar between patients and healthy donors, as were cell yields. Study outcomes and limitations: Diminished insertions and augmented deletions at VDJ junctions characterized type 1 diabetes patients.

Reverse transcription of all isolated RNA meant that expressed TCRB transcripts were sequenced. The repertoire was sequenced with immunoSEQ multiplex PCR; TCRdb's copy has only in-frame clones and lacks some. The data contain about 9,400 clones, approximately 78% of them singletons. Source material: Tregs from blood. This clonotype was sampled from a woman aged 18-29 years in good health.

CDR3 protein: CAISESRGEAETQYF. Here the CDR3 DNA reads TGTGCCATCAGTGAGTCGCGGGGGGAGGCAGAGACCCAGTACTTC. V gene TRBV10-3 combines with J gene TRBJ2-5; 8 nucleotides align to TRBD2. The V gene's germline CDR1 is ENHRY and CDR2 SYGVKD. V dropped 0 bases and J dropped 4; count of bases not matched to a gene: 4. The CDR3 length is 15 residues.